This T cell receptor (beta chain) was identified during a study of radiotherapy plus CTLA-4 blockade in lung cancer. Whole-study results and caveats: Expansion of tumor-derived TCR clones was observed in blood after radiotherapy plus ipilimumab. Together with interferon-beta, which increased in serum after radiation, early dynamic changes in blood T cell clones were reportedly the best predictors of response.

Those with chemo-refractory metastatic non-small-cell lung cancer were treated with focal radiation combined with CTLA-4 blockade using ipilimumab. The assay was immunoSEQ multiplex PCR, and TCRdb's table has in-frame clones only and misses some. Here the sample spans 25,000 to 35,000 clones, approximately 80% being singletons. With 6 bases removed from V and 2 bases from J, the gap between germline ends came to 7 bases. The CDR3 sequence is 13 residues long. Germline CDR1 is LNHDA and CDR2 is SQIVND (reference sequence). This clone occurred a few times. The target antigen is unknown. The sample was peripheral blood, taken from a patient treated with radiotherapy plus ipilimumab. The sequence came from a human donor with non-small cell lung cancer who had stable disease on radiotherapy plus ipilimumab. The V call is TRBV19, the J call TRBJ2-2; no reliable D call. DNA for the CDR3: TGTGCCAGTAGGGCCGAAAACACCGGGGAGCTGTTTTTT. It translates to CASRAENTGELFF.